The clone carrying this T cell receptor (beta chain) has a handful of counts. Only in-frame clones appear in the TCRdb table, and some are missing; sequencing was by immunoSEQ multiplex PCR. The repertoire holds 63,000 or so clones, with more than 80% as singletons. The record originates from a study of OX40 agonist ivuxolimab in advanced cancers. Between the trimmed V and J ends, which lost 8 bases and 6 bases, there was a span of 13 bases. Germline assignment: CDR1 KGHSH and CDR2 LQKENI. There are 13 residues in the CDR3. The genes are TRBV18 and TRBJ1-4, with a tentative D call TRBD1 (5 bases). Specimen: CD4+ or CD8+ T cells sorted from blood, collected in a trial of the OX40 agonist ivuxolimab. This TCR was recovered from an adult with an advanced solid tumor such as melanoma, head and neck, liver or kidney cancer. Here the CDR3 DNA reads TGTGCCAGCCGTCGGACACCCTATGAAAAACTGTTTTTT. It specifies CASRRTPYEKLFF.